Below are 32 T cell receptor beta chains sequenced from a single sample in a study of human T cells and chemical hapten exposure. TCRdb called the RACE reads again in MiXCR, with one record for every CDR3 protein. The sample records some 330,000 distinct CDR3 sequences, around 5% being singletons. Sample time point: pre-sensitization, week 0. The treatment: therapeutic diphenylcyclopropenone sensitization with weekly scalp DPC. Material: whole blood, obtained in connection with sensitization to the hapten diphenylcyclopropenone (DPC). The receptor set was obtained from a woman younger than 30 with alopecia areata. Some clones in this sample may be carry-over from other donors' samples.

The chain combines TRBV7-2 with TRBJ2-2, with 8 positions matching TRBD2. The germline V gene has CDR1 SGHTA and CDR2 FQGNSA. Unmatched junction bases numbered 6, after V lost 6 bases and J lost 0 bases. This CDR3 spans 16 amino acids. CDR3 sequence: CASRPPGLANTGELFF. The CDR3 DNA reads TGTGCCAGCAGACCACCGGGACTAGCGAACACCGGGGAGCTGTTTTTT.

This clonotype was seen at least ten times. The chain carries TRBV3-1 and TRBJ1-1; 7 bases line up with TRBD1. The germline V gene has CDR1 LGHDT and CDR2 YNNKEL (reference sequence). This CDR3 comprises 16 residues. Trimming took 4 bases from V and 1 from J; bases not matched to a gene: 9. CDR3 DNA: TGTGCCAGCAGCCCGCTGACAGGGTGGGGGAACACTGAAGCTTTCTTT. Protein: CASSPLTGWGNTEAFF.

This clonotype was picked up many times. This chain connects TRBV27 to TRBJ2-1; 8 bases align to TRBD1. In germline, CDR1 is MNHEY, CDR2 SMNVEV (reference sequence). The CDR3 contains 12 residues. V dropped 7 bases and J dropped 9; count of bases not matched to a gene: 5. CDR3 amino acids: CASNGQGGEQFF. DNA for the CDR3: TGTGCCAGCAATGGACAGGGCGGTGAGCAGTTCTTC.

Only a few counts were recorded for this clonotype. The chain uses TRBV5-1 and TRBJ2-7, with 7 bases fitting TRBD1. The CDR3 consists of 12 residues. The germline V gene has CDR1 SGHRS and CDR2 YFSETQ. Trimming removed 3 bases from V and 5 bases from J; junction bases left unmatched: 2. The CDR3 spells CASSSDRNEQYF. In nucleotides, the CDR3 is TGCGCCAGCAGCTCGGACAGGAACGAGCAGTACTTC.

At least ten counts were recorded for this clonotype. The chain has TRBV20-1 and TRBJ2-3, with D maybe TRBD2 (5 bases). There are 15 residues in the CDR3. Germline CDR1 reads DFQATT; CDR2 reads SNEGSKA (reference sequence). The V and J ends lost 6 bases and 0 bases respectively, with 16 bases between them. CDR3 sequence: CSAPTRATSTDTQYF. The CDR3 nucleotides read TGCAGTGCCCCAACTAGAGCTACTAGCACAGATACGCAGTATTTT.

In its sample, this clonotype was seen a few times. V usage is TRBV6-2 or TRBV6-3 and J usage is TRBJ1-2, with TRBD1 identical over 9 bases. V dropped 7 bases and J dropped 7; count of bases not matched to a gene: 7. Germline V lookup: CDR1 MNHEY, CDR2 SVGEGT. The CDR3 extends over 13 amino acids. CDR3 in amino acids: CASIQGQGRGYTF. The CDR3 nucleotides are TGTGCCAGCATCCAGGGACAGGGCCGTGGCTACACCTTC.

This clonotype was counted between two and nine times. The gene calls are TRBV5-4 and TRBJ1-3; the match to TRBD1 covers 11 bases. Germline CDR1 SGHNT, CDR2 YYREEE (reference sequence). CDR3 length: 18 amino acids. The V gene end was trimmed by 3 bases and the J gene end by 2 bases; junction bases not matched to a gene: 10. The CDR3 spells CASSSRDRGARTGNTIYF. The CDR3 nucleotides are TGTGCCAGCAGCTCCCGGGACAGGGGGGCCCGCACTGGAAACACCATATATTTT.

This clonotype was detected only a few times. The chain joins TRBV5-1 to TRBJ2-7, with 12 bases lining up with TRBD2. CDR3 length equals 16 residues. From germline, CDR1 is SGHRS and CDR2 YFSETQ. Unmatched junction bases numbered 4, after V lost 0 bases and J lost 3 bases. CDR3 coding DNA: TGCGCCAGCAGCTTGGGACTAGCGGGGGCCTACTACGAGCAGTACTTC. The encoded protein is CASSLGLAGAYYEQYF. Combining the CDR3 with reference TRBV5-1 and TRBJ2-7 gives the whole variable domain KAGVTQTPRYLIKTRGQQVTLSCSPISGHRSVSWYQQTPGQGLQFLFEYFSETQRNKGNFPGRFSGRQFSNSRSEMNVSTLELGDSALYLCASSLGLAGAYYEQYFGPGTRLTVT.

The chain uses TRBV5-1 and TRBJ2-3; a possible D gene is TRBD1 (5 bases). The CDR3 contains 12 residues. The germline CDR1 and CDR2 sequences are SGHRS and YFSETQ. V shed 0 bases and J shed 8 bases, with 7 bases lying between them. CDR3 residues: CASSLGRGTQYF. In nucleotides, the CDR3 is TGCGCCAGCAGCTTGGGTAGGGGTACGCAGTATTTT.

This clonotype showed up many times. The chain is built from TRBV4-3 and TRBJ2-1; 8 bases are a match to TRBD2. Germline values: CDR1 LGHNA, CDR2 YSLEER. The trim removed 4 bases at V and 10 bases at J, leaving 18 bases unmatched. The CDR3 contains 17 residues. In DNA, the CDR3 is TGCGCCAGCAGCCCCCTAGGAGCGGGGGCCTCCTTAGGGGAGCAGTTCTTC. Its translation: CASSPLGAGASLGEQFF.

This clonotype was seen only a few times. This chain uses TRBV28 with TRBJ1-2, with D possibly matching TRBD1 (5 bases). This CDR3 comprises 12 residues. Germline-derived CDR1 and CDR2 are MDHEN and SYDVKM. Trimming stripped 6 bases from V and 6 bases from J, with 11 bases between. As DNA, the CDR3 is TGTGCCAGCAGGAACCCACAGGATGGCTACACCTTC. Protein: CASRNPQDGYTF.

The chain couples TRBV18 to TRBJ1-3, with D perhaps matching TRBD1 (6 bases). The CDR3 spans 16 residues. The germline V gene encodes CDR1 KGHSH and CDR2 LQKENI. Trimming shortened V by 5 bases and J by 0 bases, and 14 bases separated the two germline ends. CDR3 sequence (DNA): TGTGCCAGCTCATTAGGGACACCCCGCTCTGGAAACACCATATATTTT. Amino acid sequence: CASSLGTPRSGNTIYF.

This clonotype was observed at least ten times. The chain couples TRBV7-9 to TRBJ2-1; D may be TRBD2 (5 bases). Germline V gene data show CDR1 as SEHNR and CDR2 as FQNEAQ (reference sequence). This CDR3 is 12 amino acids long. Trimming cost V 5 bases and J 7 bases, with 9 bases left between them. The CDR3 nucleotides are TGTGCCAGCAGCCGGGGTATGAATGAGCAGTTCTTC. This encodes CASSRGMNEQFF.

The chain has TRBV25-1 and TRBJ2-1; perhaps TRBD2 as D (5 bases). Germline V gene lookup returns CDR1 MGHDK and CDR2 SYGVNS. This CDR3 has 13 amino acids. Trimming left V 0 bases short and J 7 bases short, with 7 bases between. The CDR3 region has the DNA TGTGCCAGCAGTGAATATACGGGGAATGAGCAGTTCTTC. Amino acids: CASSEYTGNEQFF.

This clonotype was seen repeatedly, ten times or more. This rearrangement joins TRBV2 to TRBJ1-2; D is unresolved. Looked up from germline, CDR1 is SNHLY and CDR2 is FYNNEI. The CDR3 length is 13 residues. Deletions cut 6 bases from V and 4 bases from J, with 12 bases between. In DNA form, the CDR3 reads TGTGCCAGCAGGACATCTTTTGGCTATGGCTACACCTTC. Residues: CASRTSFGYGYTF.

This clonotype occurred a few times. V and J are TRBV6-1 and TRBJ2-3; 13 nucleotides line up with TRBD2. The germline CDR1 and CDR2 sequences are MNHNS and SASEGT. This CDR3 has 15 residues. V trimming: 6 bases; J trimming: 8 bases; junction bases outside the gene matches: 8. CDR3 sequence reads: CASSLPTSGGATQYF. In nucleotides, the CDR3 is TGTGCCAGCAGCCTACCTACTAGCGGGGGGGCTACGCAGTATTTT.

The J gene is TRBJ2-7, the V gene TRBV19; weak D call: TRBD1 (5 bases). The CDR3 consists of 14 residues. Germline values: CDR1 LNHDA, CDR2 SQIVND (reference sequence). V lost 3 bases to trimming and J lost 2 bases, with 11 bases between them. CDR3 region: CASSIGDSAYEQYF. The CDR3 coding sequence is TGTGCCAGTAGTATCGGAGACAGCGCCTACGAGCAGTACTTC. Supplemented by reference TRBV19 and TRBJ2-7, the full variable domain reads DGGITQSPKYLFRKEGQNVTLSCEQNLNHDAMYWYRQDPGQGLRLIYYSQIVNDFQKGDIAEGYSVSREKKESFPLTVTSAQKNPTAFYLCASSIGDSAYEQYFGPGTRLTVT.

The V gene is TRBV6-5, the J gene TRBJ2-2; the D gene is possibly TRBD2 (6 bases). Germline V gives CDR1 MNHEY, CDR2 SVGAGI. Trimming removed 2 bases from V and 2 bases from J, with 15 bases in between. This CDR3 region has 17 residues. The CDR3 here is CASSYRGGVPNTGELFF. CDR3 DNA sequence: TGTGCCAGCAGTTACCGGGGAGGCGTCCCAAACACCGGGGAGCTGTTTTTT.

This clonotype occurred a few times. This chain links TRBV20-1 with TRBJ2-1; D is perhaps TRBD1 (5 bases). Germline lookup yields CDR1 DFQATT and CDR2 SNEGSKA (reference sequence). V was clipped by 0 bases and J by 9 bases, with 18 bases between them. This CDR3 is 15 amino acids long. CDR3 DNA: TGCAGTGCTAGAGATCTAAGTAGAGGAAGGGGTGAGCAGTTCTTC. The encoded protein is CSARDLSRGRGEQFF.

This clonotype was detected many times. The chain uses TRBV13 and TRBJ2-7; 9 nucleotides agree with TRBD2. The CDR3 is made up of 16 amino acids. The trim removed 5 bases at V and 2 bases at J, leaving 10 bases unmatched. Germline V gene lookup returns CDR1 PRHDT and CDR2 FYEKMQ (reference sequence). CDR3 DNA: TGTGCCAGCAGCGAAAGCGGGGCGGGGGGGACCTACGAGCAGTACTTC. Residues: CASSESGAGGTYEQYF.

This clonotype was detected a few times. The chain has TRBV3-1 and TRBJ2-1; possibly TRBD1 for D (5 bases). Deletions cut 1 base from V and 9 bases from J, with 13 bases between. The CDR3 runs 14 residues. Germline assignment: CDR1 LGHDT and CDR2 YNNKEL (reference sequence). In DNA form, the CDR3 reads TGTGCCAGCAGCCAAGGGACAATGGCTAGTGAGCAGTTCTTC. Translated: CASSQGTMASEQFF.

At least ten counts were recorded for this clonotype. The chain uses TRBV10-3 and TRBJ2-5, with 8 bases matching TRBD1. Trimming took 2 bases from V and 5 from J; bases not matched to a gene: 7. Germline V gene sequence: CDR1 ENHRY, CDR2 SYGVKD. The length of the CDR3 is 15 residues. The CDR3 loop is CAISERSGGRETQYF. CDR3 bases: TGTGCCATCAGTGAGAGGTCAGGGGGCCGGGAGACCCAGTACTTC.

The rearrangement uses TRBV6-5 and TRBJ1-1, with D possibly TRBD1 on 6 matching bases. The CDR3 runs to 15 residues. Germline CDR1 is MNHEY and CDR2 is SVGAGI. The germline V and J ends were trimmed by 2 bases and 1 base, with 11 bases remaining between them. CDR3 DNA: TGTGCCAGCAGTTACACAGCAGGGGCGAACACTGAAGCTTTCTTT. It codes for CASSYTAGANTEAFF.

Many counts were recorded for this clonotype. The chain combines TRBV7-2 with TRBJ2-7; D unclear. V gave up 5 bases and J gave up 5 bases, with 13 bases separating them. Germline V CDR1 and CDR2: SGHTA, FQGNSA. This CDR3 spans 13 amino acids. Here the CDR3 reads CASSLSISNEQYF. The DNA of the CDR3 is TGTGCCAGCAGCCTTAGTATAAGTAACGAGCAGTACTTC.

Comments on this clonotype: A clone one base away is much larger, so this may be a read error. V is TRBV12-3 or TRBV12-4 and J is TRBJ2-7, with D possibly TRBD2 on 6 matching bases. This CDR3 contains 15 residues. The ends were cut back, 5 bases at V and 7 bases at J, with 21 bases in the middle. DNA of the CDR3: TGTGCCAGCAGTACGGTGGAGGGACCTCCTCGTGAGCAGTACTTC. It codes for CASSTVEGPPREQYF.

The chain employs TRBV6-5 and TRBJ1-4; TRBD1 agrees at 7 bases. J lost 10 bases, V lost 11 bases, and 7 bases had no gene match. Germline V gene lookup returns CDR1 MNHEY and CDR2 SVGAGI. This CDR3 spans 11 amino acids. The CDR3 here is CAVRQGGKLFF. For the CDR3, the DNA is TGTGCCGTGAGACAGGGAGGAAAACTGTTTTTT.

This clonotype has a handful of counts. The chain is built from TRBV10-3 and TRBJ2-3, with 11 nucleotides matching TRBD2. V was clipped by 0 bases and J by 4 bases; unmatched bases: 6. The CDR3 covers 17 residues. CDR1 and CDR2 from the germline V gene are ENHRY and SYGVKD. The CDR3 region has the DNA TGTGCCATCAGTGAGTCGGTTCTACTAGCGGGGGCAGATACGCAGTATTTT. Translated, it gives CAISESVLLAGADTQYF.

Only a few counts were recorded for this clonotype. This chain uses TRBV3-1 with TRBJ1-3, with a possible D match to TRBD1 (5 bases). The CDR3 is 15 amino acids. Germline-derived CDR1 and CDR2 are LGHDT and YNNKEL (reference sequence). V lost 1 base and J lost 3, with 10 bases in between. CDR3 protein: CASSQAGTRGNTIYF. In nucleotides, the CDR3 is TGTGCCAGCAGCCAAGCGGGGACGCGTGGAAACACCATATATTTT.

This clonotype has at least ten counts. The chain has TRBV6-2 or TRBV6-3 and TRBJ1-5, with unresolved D. V dropped 7 bases and J dropped 4 bases, with 11 bases sitting between them. Per germline, CDR1 MNHEY and CDR2 SVGEGT. CDR3 size: 13 residues. The CDR3 sequence: CASTIDGNQPQHF. DNA of the CDR3: TGTGCCAGCACTATCGACGGTAATCAGCCCCAGCATTTT.

This clonotype was seen a few times. This chain uses TRBV13 with TRBJ2-7; weak D call: TRBD2 (7 bases). Germline CDR1 is PRHDT and CDR2 is FYEKMQ (reference sequence). CDR3 length equals 13 residues. The V end was cut by 10 bases, the J end by 6 bases, with 19 bases between. The CDR3: CATNRGARAEQYF. CDR3 DNA: TGTGCCACAAACCGGGGGGCACGGGCCGAGCAGTACTTC.

This clonotype has more than one count but fewer than ten. J is TRBJ2-7 and V is TRBV28; 7 bases fit TRBD2. CDR1 and CDR2 (germline): MDHEN, SYDVKM. The CDR3 length is 13 residues. V was clipped by 7 bases and J by 5 bases; unmatched bases: 8. The CDR3 nucleotides are TGTGCCAGCACCCTTGGGGGGGGTGACGAGCAGTACTTC. Translation gives CASTLGGGDEQYF. The full variable domain, completed using reference TRBV28 and TRBJ2-7, is DVKVTQSSRYLVKRTGEKVFLECVQDMDHENMFWYRQDPGLGLRLIYFSYDVKMKEKGDIPEGYSVSREKKERFSLILESASTNQTSMYLCASTLGGGDEQYFGPGTRLTVT.

This clonotype was seen a handful of times. This rearrangement joins TRBV4-3 to TRBJ2-3; D gene ambiguous. There are 15 residues in the CDR3. Trimming pared 3 bases from V and 4 bases from J, leaving 14 bases between. Per germline, CDR1 LGHNA and CDR2 YSLEER. CDR3 in amino acids: CASSQRYSRADTQYF. The CDR3 DNA is TGCGCCAGCAGCCAGCGGTACAGCCGAGCAGATACGCAGTATTTT.